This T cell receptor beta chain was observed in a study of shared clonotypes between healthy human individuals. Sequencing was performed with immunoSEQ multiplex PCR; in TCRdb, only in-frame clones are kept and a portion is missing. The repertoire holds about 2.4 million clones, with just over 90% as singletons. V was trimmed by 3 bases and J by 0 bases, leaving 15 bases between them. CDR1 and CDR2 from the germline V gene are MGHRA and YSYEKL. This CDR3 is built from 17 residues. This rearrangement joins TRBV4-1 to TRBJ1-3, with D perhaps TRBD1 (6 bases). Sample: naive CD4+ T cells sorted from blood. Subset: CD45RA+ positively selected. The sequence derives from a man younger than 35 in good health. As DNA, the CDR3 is TGCGCCAGCAGCCACATGCAACTAGGGGGCTCTGGAAACACCATATATTTT. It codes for CASSHMQLGGSGNTIYF.